One and the same sample provided the 2 T cell receptor beta chains below, sequenced in a study of radiotherapy plus CTLA-4 blockade in lung cancer. Assay used: immunoSEQ multiplex PCR; TCRdb lists only in-frame clones, some missing. The sample yields 45,000 to 55,000 clones, 80% to 90% seen once. Sequencing was performed on peripheral blood, taken from a patient treated with radiotherapy plus ipilimumab. The receptors were gathered from a human donor with non-small cell lung cancer that progressed on radiotherapy plus ipilimumab. Some clones in this sample may be carry-over from other donors' samples.

The chain recombines TRBV5-1 with TRBJ2-6, with 10 bases that match TRBD2. CDR1 is SGHRS and CDR2 is YFSETQ in the germline V gene. V lost 4 bases and J lost 3; bases outside the gene matches: 13. The CDR3 is 19 amino acids. DNA for the CDR3: TGCGCCAGCAGCCCTACCCTAGCGGGAGTGTCGGGTGGGGCCAACGTCCTGACTTTC. This encodes CASSPTLAGVSGGANVLTF.

The V call is TRBV4-1, the J call TRBJ2-7, with TRBD2 matching over 8 bases. CDR3 length: 18 residues. Germline trimming cut 1 base from V and 5 bases from J; bases unmatched to any gene: 16. Germline V gene data show CDR1 as MGHRA and CDR2 as YSYEKL. The CDR3 DNA sequence: TGCGCCAGCAGCCAAGCCCCGAGACTAGCGCCGACGGGCCACGAGCAGTACTTC. Translated: CASSQAPRLAPTGHEQYF.